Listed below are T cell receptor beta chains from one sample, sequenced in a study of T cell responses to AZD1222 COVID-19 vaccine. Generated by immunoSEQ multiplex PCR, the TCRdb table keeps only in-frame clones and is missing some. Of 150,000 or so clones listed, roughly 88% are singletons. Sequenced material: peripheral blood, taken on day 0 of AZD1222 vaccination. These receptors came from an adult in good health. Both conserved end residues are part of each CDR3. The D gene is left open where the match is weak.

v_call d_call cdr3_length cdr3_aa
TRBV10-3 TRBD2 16 CAISVGLAGGYNEQFF
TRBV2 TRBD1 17 CASSEPLLQGPKNIQYF
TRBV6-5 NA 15 CASSYQSGAYNEQFF
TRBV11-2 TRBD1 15 CASSLAGQGGTEAFF
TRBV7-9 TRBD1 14 CASSPRDRVDTIYF
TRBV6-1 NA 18 CASSEFWGGASTNEKLFF
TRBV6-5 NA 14 CASGRQVSTDTQYF
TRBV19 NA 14 CASSNSGAWDGYTF
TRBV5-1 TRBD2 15 CASTHSGPSTDTQYF
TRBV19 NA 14 CASSIDTRSYGYTF
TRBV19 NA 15 CASSIIGLDQYGYTF
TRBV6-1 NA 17 CASSGSPGQAANYGYTF
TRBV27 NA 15 CASSLSGGAPYEQYF
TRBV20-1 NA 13 CSASLTDRYGYTF
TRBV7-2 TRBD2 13 CASSFQREGEQYF
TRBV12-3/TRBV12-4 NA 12 CASSHMNTEAFF
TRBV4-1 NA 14 CASSQGSVGTEAFF
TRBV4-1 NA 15 CASSQENARTVEAFF
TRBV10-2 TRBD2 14 CASNLRGTYNEQFF
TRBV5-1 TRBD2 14 CASSGSGGQDTQYF
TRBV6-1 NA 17 CASSELPDTYSNQPQHF
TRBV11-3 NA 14 CASSSTTLNTEAFF
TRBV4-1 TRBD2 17 CASTGLAGVELTDTQYF
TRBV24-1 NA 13 CATSDSGRSTQYF
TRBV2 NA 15 CASMRARDLVYEQYF
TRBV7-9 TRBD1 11 CASAVQGQAFF
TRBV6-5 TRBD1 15 CASSYFTGGLYGYTF
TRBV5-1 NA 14 CASSLDTSGNTIYF
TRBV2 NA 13 CASSDGEFYGYTF
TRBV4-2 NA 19 CARLEAGTGPPRSSYEQYF
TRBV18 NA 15 CASSPGTSRGTEAFF
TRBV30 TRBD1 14 CAWSLTGGGNEQFF
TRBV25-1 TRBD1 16 CASSEGETGGYDEQYF
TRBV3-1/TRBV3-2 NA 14 CASSQLGGNSPLHF
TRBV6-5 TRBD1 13 CASRGTGRLEQYF
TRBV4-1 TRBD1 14 CASSQEGTADGYTF
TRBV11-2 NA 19 CASSPRGLNEAGGANVLTF
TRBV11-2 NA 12 CASSLNVETQYF
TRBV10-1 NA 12 CASRGPGAEQFF
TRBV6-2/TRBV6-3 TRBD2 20 CASSYHRSGLAGERNNEQFF
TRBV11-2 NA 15 CASSLDSATGEKLFF
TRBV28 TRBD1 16 CASSLSIGTGGRKLFF
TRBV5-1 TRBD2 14 CASSSGRRYNEQFF
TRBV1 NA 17 CTSSQDRVQGGATEAFF
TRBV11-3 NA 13 CASSKVLNTEAFF
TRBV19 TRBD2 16 CASSVAAGGGTGELFF
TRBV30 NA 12 CAWSLAADTQYF